This T cell receptor beta chain was recorded in a study of cytomegalovirus exposure and HLA in healthy donors. TCRdb keeps only in-frame clones here, not all; method: immunoSEQ multiplex PCR. Of a few hundred thousand clones in the sample, 75% to 90% were seen once. This clone was counted only a few times. The CDR3 is made up of 12 amino acids. Germline values: CDR1 SGHAT, CDR2 FQDESV (reference sequence). The V end lost 3 bases, the J end lost 8 bases, and 8 bases lay between the germline ends. The sequencing sample was made of PBMCs. The TCR was taken from a woman younger than 30 in good health and CMV-seronegative. The V and J genes are TRBV11-1 and TRBJ2-1; D is unresolved. CDR3 sequence (DNA): TGTGCCAGCAGCTTGACTTTCTATGAGCAGTTCTTC. Residues: CASSLTFYEQFF. Complete variable domain (other parts from reference TRBV11-1 and TRBJ2-1): EAEVAQSPRYKITEKSQAVAFWCDPISGHATLYWYRQILGQGPELLVQFQDESVVDDSQLPKDRFSAERLKGVDSTLKIQPAELGDSAMYLCASSLTFYEQFFGPGTRLTVL.